This entry is about one TCR beta chain. The specificity of this receptor is unknown. Qualities for individual bases were not recorded, and no much larger clone is one base off. The sample originates from a study of blood T cell dynamics during melanoma immunotherapy (dated by TCRdb to 2020 to 2021). Background on the whole study: Patients had metastatic melanoma and received first-line pembrolizumab or nivolumab plus ipilimumab as standard of care in the United Kingdom. The training cohort was made up of consecutive patients, while a further independent group of patients from the same centre was pooled to form an external validation set. To find early correlates of response, the study profiled the peripheral T cell receptor repertoires of patients with metastatic melanoma both before and after one cycle of checkpoint inhibitor therapy. General findings and caveats noted by the study authors: The study was unable to establish whether the T cell clones driving the repertoire changes were melanoma-specific or instead reflected general immune activation. The relatively small sample size was acknowledged as a potential limitation on generalization of the results. A bifurcated reorganization of the PBMC repertoire at W3, with increased clonality or increased diversity, was observed in patients who later achieved disease control, unlike in progressors.

Every bulk PBMC sample was loaded with the same fixed amount of roughly 360 ng of DNA. TCR beta CDR3 sequences were amplified from genomic DNA with the immunoSEQ TCRb Assay kit following manufacturer instructions. The KAPA Library Quantification Kit for Illumina platforms was used to quantify pooled libraries by qPCR. Sequencing of the pooled libraries was done on an Illumina NextSeq 500, with clustering at about 0.6-1.1 pM. The source study handled its data this way. Analysis of the TCR data relied on immunoSEQ ANALYZER and the R LymphoSeq package. A rearrangement efficiency score was calculated as productive divided by the sum of productive and non-productive CDR3 sequences. Within each patient, timepoints were compared pairwise for clonality, measured with the Gini coefficient, and for diversity, measured with the Renyi index at alpha=1. In LymphoSeq, clonal relatedness was computed with an edit distance of 3 and repertoire similarity was computed with the Bhattacharyya coefficient. To classify response, a linear discriminant analysis based on week-3 changes in clonality and diversity was built using the R MASS and caret packages. TCRdb re-hosts the immuneACCESS table, in-frame sequences only. Its copies lack some clones; in the studies checked, an unresolved V gene accounts for under half of them, and the cause for the rest is not known. V, J and clone size were drawn from that table, and D and trimming were deduced from the DNA. This sample is represented by some 13,000 clones; roughly 86% of them were singletons. Less than 5.5% of the sample lies in the top ten.

Per the publication, the time point label means: pre-treatment baseline. Blood was sampled before treatment (T0) and at week 3 (W3), after the first cycle of checkpoint blockade. Except for a couple of patients with rapid clinical progression, response was assessed 12 weeks after the first infusion by RECIST 1.1; disease control meant complete response, partial response or stable disease. Patients were not eligible if they had prior systemic cancer treatment, concomitant immunosuppressant therapy or synchronous other active malignancies. To track both circulating cells and T cell turnover, TCR beta was sequenced from bulk PBMC as well as from plasma cell-free DNA. Lymphoprep and SepMate tubes were used to isolate PBMC from blood, and red cell lysis was then performed. QIAamp DNA Blood Mini kits were used to extract DNA from both PBMC and sorted T cell subsets. From its cysteine to its phenylalanine, the CDR3 spans 16 amino acids. This entry keeps only the CDR3 DNA: 48 bases, framed from base 1. From a lookup of the germline V gene, CDR1 and CDR2 are SNHLY and FYNNEI. V drops 0 bases and J drops 0 bases, leaving 10 bases in between.

The sequence is built from TRBV2 and TRBJ2-3; TRBD2 is a possible D gene, resting on 5 matching bases. The TCR sequence derives from a human donor with melanoma. Material: blood, obtained from a patient treated with checkpoint blockade. CDR3 loop: CASSEAAAESTDTQYF. The DNA sequence is as follows: TGTGCCAGCAGTGAAGCAGCGGCGGAGAGCACAGATACGCAGTATTTT.